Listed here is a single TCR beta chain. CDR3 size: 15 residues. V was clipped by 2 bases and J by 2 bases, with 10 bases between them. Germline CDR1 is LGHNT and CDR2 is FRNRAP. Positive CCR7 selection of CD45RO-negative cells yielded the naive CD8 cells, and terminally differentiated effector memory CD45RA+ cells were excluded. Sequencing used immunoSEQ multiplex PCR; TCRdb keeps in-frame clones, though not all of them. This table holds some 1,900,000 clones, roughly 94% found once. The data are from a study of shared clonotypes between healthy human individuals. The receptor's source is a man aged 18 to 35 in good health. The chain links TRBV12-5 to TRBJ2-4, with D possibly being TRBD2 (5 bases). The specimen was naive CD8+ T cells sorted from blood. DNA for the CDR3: TGTGCTAGTGGTTTGATTTGGGAGACCAAAAACATTCAGTACTTC. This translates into CASGLIWETKNIQYF.